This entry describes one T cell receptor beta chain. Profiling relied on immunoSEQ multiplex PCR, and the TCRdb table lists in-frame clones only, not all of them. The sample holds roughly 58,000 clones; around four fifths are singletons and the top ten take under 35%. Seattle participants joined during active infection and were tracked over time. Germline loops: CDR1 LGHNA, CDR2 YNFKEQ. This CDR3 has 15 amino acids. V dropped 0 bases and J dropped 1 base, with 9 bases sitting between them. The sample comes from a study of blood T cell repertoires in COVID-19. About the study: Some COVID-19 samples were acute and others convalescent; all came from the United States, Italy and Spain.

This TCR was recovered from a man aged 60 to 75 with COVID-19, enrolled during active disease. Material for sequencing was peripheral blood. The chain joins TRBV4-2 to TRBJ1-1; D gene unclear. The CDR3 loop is CASSQDTRGNTEAFF. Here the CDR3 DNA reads TGTGCCAGCAGCCAAGACACCCGGGGGAACACTGAAGCTTTCTTT.